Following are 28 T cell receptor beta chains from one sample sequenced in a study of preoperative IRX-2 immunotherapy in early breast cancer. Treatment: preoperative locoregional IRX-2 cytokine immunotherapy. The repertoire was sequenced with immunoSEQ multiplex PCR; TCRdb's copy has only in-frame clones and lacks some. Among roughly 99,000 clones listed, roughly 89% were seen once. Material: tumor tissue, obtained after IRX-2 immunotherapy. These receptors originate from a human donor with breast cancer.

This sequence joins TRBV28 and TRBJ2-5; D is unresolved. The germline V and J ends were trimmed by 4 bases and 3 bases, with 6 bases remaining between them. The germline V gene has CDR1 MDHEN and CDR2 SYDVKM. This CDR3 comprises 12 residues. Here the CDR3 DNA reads TGTGCCAGCAGTTCGACGGAAGAGACCCAGTACTTC. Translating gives CASSSTEETQYF.

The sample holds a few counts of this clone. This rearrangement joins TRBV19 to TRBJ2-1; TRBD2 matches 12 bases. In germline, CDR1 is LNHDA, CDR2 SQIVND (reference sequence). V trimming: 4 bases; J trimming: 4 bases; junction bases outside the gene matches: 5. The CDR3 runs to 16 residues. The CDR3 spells CASSTRLAGVYNEQFF. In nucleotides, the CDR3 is TGTGCCAGTAGTACCCGACTAGCGGGAGTATACAATGAGCAGTTCTTC.

DNA for the CDR3: TGTGCCAGCAGCTTGAAGCGAAAGAATGAAAAACTGTTTTTT. Residues: CASSLKRKNEKLFF. V gene TRBV11-3 combines with J gene TRBJ1-4, with D hard to call. The CDR3 has 14 residues. The V and J ends lost 3 bases and 5 bases respectively, with 10 bases between them. In germline, CDR1 is SGHNT, CDR2 YENEEA.

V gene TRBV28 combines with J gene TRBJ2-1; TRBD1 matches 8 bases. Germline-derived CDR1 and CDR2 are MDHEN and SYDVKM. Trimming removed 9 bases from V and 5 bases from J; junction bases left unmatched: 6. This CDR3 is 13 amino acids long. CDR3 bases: TGTGCCAGTATCACAGGGGGAAACAATGAGCAGTTCTTC. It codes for CASITGGNNEQFF.

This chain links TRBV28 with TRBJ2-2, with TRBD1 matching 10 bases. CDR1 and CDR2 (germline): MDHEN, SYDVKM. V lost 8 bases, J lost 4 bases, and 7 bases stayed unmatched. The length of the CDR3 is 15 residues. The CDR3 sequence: CASYLGQGGTGELFF. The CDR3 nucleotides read TGTGCCAGCTATCTTGGACAGGGGGGCACCGGGGAGCTGTTTTTT.

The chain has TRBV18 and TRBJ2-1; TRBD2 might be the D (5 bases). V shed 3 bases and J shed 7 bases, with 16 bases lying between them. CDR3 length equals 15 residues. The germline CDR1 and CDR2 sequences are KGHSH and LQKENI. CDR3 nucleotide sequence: TGTGCCAGCTCACCGGAGGCAGGCGGTGGGAATGAGCAGTTCTTC. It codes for CASSPEAGGGNEQFF.

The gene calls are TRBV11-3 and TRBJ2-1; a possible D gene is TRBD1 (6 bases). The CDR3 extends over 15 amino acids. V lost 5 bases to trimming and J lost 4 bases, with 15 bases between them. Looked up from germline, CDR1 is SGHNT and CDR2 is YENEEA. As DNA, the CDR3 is TGTGCCAGCAGCCTGGACAGCCCCGATTACAATGAGCAGTTCTTC. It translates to CASSLDSPDYNEQFF.

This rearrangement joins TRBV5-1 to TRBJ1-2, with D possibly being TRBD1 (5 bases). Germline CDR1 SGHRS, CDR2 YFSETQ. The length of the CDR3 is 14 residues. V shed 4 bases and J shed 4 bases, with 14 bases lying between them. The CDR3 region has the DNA TGCGCCAGCAGCCCCTCCGCGGGACCCTATGGCTACACCTTC. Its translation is CASSPSAGPYGYTF.

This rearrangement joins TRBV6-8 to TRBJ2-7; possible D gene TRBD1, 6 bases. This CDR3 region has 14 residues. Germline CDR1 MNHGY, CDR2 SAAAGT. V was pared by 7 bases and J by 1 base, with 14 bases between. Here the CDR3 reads CASTQGLGSYEQYF. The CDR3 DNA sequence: TGTGCCAGCACCCAGGGGTTGGGGTCCTACGAGCAGTACTTC.

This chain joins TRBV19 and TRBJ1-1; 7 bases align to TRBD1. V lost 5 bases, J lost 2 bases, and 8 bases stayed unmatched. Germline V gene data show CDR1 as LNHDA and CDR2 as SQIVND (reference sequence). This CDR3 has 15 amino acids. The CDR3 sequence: CASSLTGQINTEAFF. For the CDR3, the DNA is TGTGCCAGTAGTTTGACAGGGCAAATTAACACTGAAGCTTTCTTT.

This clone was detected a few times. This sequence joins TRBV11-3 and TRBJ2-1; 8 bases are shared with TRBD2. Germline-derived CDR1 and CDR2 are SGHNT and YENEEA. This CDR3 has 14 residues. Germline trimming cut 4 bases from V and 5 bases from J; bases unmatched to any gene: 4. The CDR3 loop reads CASSSQRGNNEQFF. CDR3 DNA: TGTGCCAGCAGCTCACAGCGGGGGAACAATGAGCAGTTCTTC.

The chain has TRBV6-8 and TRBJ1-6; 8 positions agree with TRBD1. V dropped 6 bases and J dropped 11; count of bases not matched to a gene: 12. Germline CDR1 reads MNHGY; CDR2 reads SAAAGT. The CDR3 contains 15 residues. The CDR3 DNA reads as TGTGCCAGCAGGTCGGACAGGGCGTACGGGACACCCCTCCACTTT. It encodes CASRSDRAYGTPLHF.

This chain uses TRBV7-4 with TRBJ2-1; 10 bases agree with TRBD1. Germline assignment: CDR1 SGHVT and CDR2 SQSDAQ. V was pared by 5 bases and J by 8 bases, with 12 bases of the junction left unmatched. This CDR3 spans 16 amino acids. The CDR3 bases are TGTGCCAGCAGCGAAGAACGACAGGGGGCCGGGGATGAGCAGTTCTTC. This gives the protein CASSEERQGAGDEQFF.

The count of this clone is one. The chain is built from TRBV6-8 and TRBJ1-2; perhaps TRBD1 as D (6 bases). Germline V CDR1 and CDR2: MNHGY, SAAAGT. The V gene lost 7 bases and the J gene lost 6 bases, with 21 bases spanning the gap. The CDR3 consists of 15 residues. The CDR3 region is CASNLGTGFKNGYTF. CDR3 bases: TGTGCCAGCAATCTCGGTACAGGGTTTAAGAATGGCTACACCTTC.

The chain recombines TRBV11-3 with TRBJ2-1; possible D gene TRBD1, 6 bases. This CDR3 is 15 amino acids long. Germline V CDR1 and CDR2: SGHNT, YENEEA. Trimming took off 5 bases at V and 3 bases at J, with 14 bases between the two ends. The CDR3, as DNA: TGTGCCAGCAGCCAACAGGGTAACAACTACAATGAGCAGTTCTTC. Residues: CASSQQGNNYNEQFF.

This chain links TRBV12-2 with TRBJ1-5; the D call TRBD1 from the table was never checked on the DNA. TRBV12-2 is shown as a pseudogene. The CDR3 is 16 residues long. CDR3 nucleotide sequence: TGTGCAAGTCGCTTAGCGAGGACAGGGCCATGGCAGCCCCAGCATTTT. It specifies CASRLARTGPWQPQHF.

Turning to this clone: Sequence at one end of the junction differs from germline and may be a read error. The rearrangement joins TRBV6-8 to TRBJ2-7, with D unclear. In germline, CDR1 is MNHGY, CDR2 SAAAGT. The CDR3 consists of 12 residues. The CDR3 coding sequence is TGTGCCATCAGTGGCAGTCTCGACGAGCAGTACTTC. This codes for CAISGSLDEQYF.

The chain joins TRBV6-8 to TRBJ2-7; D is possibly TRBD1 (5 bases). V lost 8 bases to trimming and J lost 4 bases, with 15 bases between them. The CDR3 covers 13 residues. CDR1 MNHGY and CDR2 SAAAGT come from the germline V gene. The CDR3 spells CASGAVEMYEQYF. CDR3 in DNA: TGTGCCAGCGGGGCAGTAGAGATGTACGAGCAGTACTTC.

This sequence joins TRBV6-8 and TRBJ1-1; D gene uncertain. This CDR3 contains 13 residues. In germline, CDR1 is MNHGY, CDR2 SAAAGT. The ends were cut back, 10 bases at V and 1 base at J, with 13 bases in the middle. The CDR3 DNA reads TGTGCCATCACCAAGGACCCGAACACTGAAGCTTTCTTT. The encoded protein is CAITKDPNTEAFF.

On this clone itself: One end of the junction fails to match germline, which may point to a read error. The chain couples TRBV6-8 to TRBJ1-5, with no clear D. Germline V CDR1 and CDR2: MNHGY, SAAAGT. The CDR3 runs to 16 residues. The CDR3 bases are TGTGCCAGCAGTGACTCATTGGCCCCGAGCAATCAGCCCCAGCATTTT. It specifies CASSDSLAPSNQPQHF.

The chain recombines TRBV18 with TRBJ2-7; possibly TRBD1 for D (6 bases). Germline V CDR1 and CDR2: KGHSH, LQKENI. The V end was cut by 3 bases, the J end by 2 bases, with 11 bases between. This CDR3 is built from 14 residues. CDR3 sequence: CASSPSGEPYEQYF. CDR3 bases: TGTGCCAGCTCACCTTCAGGGGAACCCTACGAGCAGTACTTC.

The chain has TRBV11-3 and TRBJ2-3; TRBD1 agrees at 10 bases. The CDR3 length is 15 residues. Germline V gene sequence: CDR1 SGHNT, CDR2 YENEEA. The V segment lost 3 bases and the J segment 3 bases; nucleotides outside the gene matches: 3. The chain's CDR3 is CASSLGTGVTDTQYF. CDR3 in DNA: TGTGCCAGCAGCTTGGGGACAGGGGTTACAGATACGCAGTATTTT. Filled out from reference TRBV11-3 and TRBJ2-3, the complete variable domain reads EAGVVQSPRYKIIEKKQPVAFWCNPISGHNTLYWYLQNLGQGPELLIRYENEEAVDDSQLPKDRFSAERLKGVDSTLKIQPAELGDSAVYLCASSLGTGVTDTQYFGPGTRLTVL.

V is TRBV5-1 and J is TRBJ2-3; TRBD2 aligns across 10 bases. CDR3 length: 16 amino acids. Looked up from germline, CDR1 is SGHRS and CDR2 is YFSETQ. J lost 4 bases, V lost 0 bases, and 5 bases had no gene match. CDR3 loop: CASSLALAGAPDTQYF. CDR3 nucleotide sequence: TGCGCCAGCAGCTTGGCCCTAGCGGGGGCCCCAGATACGCAGTATTTT.

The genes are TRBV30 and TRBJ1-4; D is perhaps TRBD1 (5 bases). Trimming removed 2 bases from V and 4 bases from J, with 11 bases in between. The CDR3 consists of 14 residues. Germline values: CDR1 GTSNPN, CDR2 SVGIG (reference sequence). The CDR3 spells CAWSRGPGNEKLFF. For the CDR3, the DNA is TGTGCCTGGAGTAGGGGTCCGGGTAATGAAAAACTGTTTTTT.

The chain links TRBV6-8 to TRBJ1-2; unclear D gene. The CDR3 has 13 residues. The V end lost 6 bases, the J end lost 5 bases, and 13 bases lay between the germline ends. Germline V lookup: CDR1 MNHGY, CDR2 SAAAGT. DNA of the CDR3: TGTGCCAGCAGCTTAAACGAGTTGTATGGCTACACCTTC. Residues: CASSLNELYGYTF.

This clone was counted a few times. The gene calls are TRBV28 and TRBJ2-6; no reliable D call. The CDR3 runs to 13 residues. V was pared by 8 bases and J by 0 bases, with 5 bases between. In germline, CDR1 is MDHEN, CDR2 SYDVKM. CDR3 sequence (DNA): TGTGCCAGCCTGAGCTCTGGGGCCAACGTCCTGACTTTC. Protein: CASLSSGANVLTF.

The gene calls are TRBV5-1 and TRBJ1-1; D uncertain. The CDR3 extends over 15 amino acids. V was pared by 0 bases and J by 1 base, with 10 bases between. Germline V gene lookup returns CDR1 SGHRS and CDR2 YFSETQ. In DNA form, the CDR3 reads TGCGCCAGCAGCTTGGTAGGAGGCCAGAACACTGAAGCTTTCTTT. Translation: CASSLVGGQNTEAFF.

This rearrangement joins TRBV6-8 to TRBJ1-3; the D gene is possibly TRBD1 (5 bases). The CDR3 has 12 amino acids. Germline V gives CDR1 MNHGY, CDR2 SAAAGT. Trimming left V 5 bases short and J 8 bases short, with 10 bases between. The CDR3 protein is CASSAGGYTIYF. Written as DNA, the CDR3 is TGTGCCAGCAGTGCCGGGGGATACACCATATATTTT.